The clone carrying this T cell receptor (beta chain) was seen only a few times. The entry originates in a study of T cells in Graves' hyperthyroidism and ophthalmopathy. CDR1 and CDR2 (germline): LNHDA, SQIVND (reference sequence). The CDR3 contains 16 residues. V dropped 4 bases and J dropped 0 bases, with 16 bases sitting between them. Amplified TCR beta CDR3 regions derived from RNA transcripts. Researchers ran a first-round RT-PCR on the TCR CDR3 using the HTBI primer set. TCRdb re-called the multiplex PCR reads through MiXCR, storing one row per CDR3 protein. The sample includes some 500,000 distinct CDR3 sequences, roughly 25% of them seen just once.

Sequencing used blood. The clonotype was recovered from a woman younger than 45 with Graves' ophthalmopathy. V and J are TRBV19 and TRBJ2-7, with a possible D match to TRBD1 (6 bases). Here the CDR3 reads CASSRAGQTASYEQYF. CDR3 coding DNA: TGTGCCAGTAGTAGGGCTGGACAGACGGCCTCCTACGAGCAGTACTTC.